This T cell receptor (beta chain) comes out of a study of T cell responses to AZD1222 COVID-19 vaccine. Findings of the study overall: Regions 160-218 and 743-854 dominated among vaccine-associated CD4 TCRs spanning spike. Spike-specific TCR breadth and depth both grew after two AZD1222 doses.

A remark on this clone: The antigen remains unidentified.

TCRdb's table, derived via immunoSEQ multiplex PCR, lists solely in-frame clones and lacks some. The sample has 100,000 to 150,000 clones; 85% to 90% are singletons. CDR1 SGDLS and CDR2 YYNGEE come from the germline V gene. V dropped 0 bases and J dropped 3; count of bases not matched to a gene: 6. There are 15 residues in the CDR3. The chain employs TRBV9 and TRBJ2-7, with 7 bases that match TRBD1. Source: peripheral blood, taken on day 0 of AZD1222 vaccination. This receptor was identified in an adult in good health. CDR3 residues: CASSVAEDRVYEQYF. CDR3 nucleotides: TGTGCCAGCAGCGTAGCTGAAGACAGGGTCTACGAGCAGTACTTC.